This T cell receptor (beta chain) was obtained from a study of control samples from healthy donors and cancer patients. This CDR3 has 17 amino acids. The germline gives CDR1 SGHVS, CDR2 FNYEAQ. J gave up 3 bases and V 3 bases, and 9 bases lay outside the gene matches. Profiled with immunoSEQ multiplex PCR; TCRdb holds only in-frame clones, not every one. The table has some 57,000 clones, around 97% seen once. This receptor was obtained from a woman aged 25-40 years in good health. Sequenced input: blood. V and J are TRBV7-6 and TRBJ2-3, with 10 bases aligning to TRBD2. CDR3 region: CASSFSSGRATTDTQYF. Here the CDR3 DNA reads TGTGCCAGCAGCTTTTCGAGCGGGAGGGCCACGACAGATACGCAGTATTTT.